The text below deals with one TCR beta chain. Recent vaccinations or acute infections were absent in the healthy HIV-negative adult donors. The V and J ends lost 4 bases and 4 bases, in that order; junction bases with no gene match: 12. The CDR3 totals 19 residues. The germline CDR1 and CDR2 sequences are LNHDA and SQIVND (reference sequence). Measured with immunoSEQ multiplex PCR; TCRdb has only the in-frame clones, and not every one. This table holds more than 2,000,000 clones, 90% to 95% found once. This sample is drawn from a study of shared clonotypes between healthy human individuals. The chain has TRBV19 and TRBJ2-1, with TRBD2 identical over 14 bases. The receptor's source is a man between 18 and 35 years old in good health. Sequencing was performed on naive CD4+ T cells sorted from blood. The sample's subset: CD45RA+ positively selected. The CDR3 coding sequence is TGTGCCAGTAGTACCCGCACGCCGGGACTAGCGGGGGTATACAATGAGCAGTTCTTC. It encodes CASSTRTPGLAGVYNEQFF.